This paragraph reports one TCR beta chain. The antigen remains unidentified. Together with a sample-barcoded 5' primer, a J-beta primer mix was included in a second PCR lasting about 6 to 11 cycles. Using its own MiXCR run on the 5' RACE reads, TCRdb lists one record per CDR3 protein. This sample yields fewer than 1 million distinct CDR3 sequences, of which more than 40% are seen a single time; 15% to 25% belongs to the top ten. This sample was taken from a study of blood T cells in healthy people across ages. Overall study results and limits: Both higher diversity and more naive CD4+ cells marked long-lived donors when set against aged donors. As age increased, TCR beta diversity per million T cells fell in a roughly linear fashion.

V trimming: 6 bases; J trimming: 4 bases; junction bases outside the gene matches: 3. CDR3 size: 13 residues. What was sequenced was blood. The sequence came from a man aged 55 to 70 in good health. The J gene is TRBJ2-3, the V gene TRBV12-3 or TRBV12-4; 8 nucleotides match TRBD2. CDR3 protein: CASRRAGADTQYF. The CDR3 region has the DNA TGTGCCAGCAGAAGAGCGGGGGCAGATACGCAGTATTTT.